This TCR beta chain was recorded in a study of vaccination and CD4 T cells after COVID-19. This CDR3 is built from 16 residues. J lost 4 bases, V lost 3 bases, and 11 bases had no gene match. Germline V lookup: CDR1 GTSNPN, CDR2 SVGIG (reference sequence). A note on this clonotype: Its antigen is unknown.

Sequencing of the DNA from cultured CD4+ T cells was carried out with the Oncomine TCR Beta short-read assay. Genomic DNA was isolated from cultured CD4+ T cells. TCRdb ran MiXCR on the PCR reads and lists one entry per CDR3 protein. The data show roughly 12,000 distinct CDR3 sequences, with approximately 35% seen just once and about 15% held by the top ten. Regarding treatment: roughly 10-day PBMC culture with coronavirus spike peptide pools or control peptides (ViraFEST assay). The collection of CD4+ T cells from the unexposed donor took place before the COVID-19 pandemic (2011-2018). The rearrangement links TRBV30 to TRBJ1-2; 10 bases fit TRBD1. The receptor's source is a human donor in good health. Sequencing used CD4+ T cells from blood, cultured in vitro. CDR3 in DNA: TGTGCCTGGAGCCTCTCGGGGACAGGGGACTCCTATGGCTACACCTTC. Translating gives CAWSLSGTGDSYGYTF.